This record looks at one TCR beta chain sequence and its context. Its antigen remains undetermined. Nothing much larger sits one base from this clone, and base qualities are not available. This specimen belongs to a study of cytomegalovirus exposure and HLA in healthy donors (dated by TCRdb to the late 2010s). Describing the broader study: An earlier analysis of approximately 640 of the donors reported about 250 Gb of sequence data and about 100 million unique TCR beta sequences from 150 million to 200 million T cells. The study profiled the T cell repertoires of around 700 subjects by immunosequencing and related them to cytomegalovirus serostatus. To predict cytomegalovirus infection status, the study combined high-throughput TCR immunosequencing, statistical association of individual TCRs with disease status, and machine learning. A later analysis re-examined previously published TCR beta repertoires from 600 to 700 donors and added high-resolution HLA genotyping to investigate patterns of TCR occurrence. Genome-wide SNP genotypes for about three fifths of the roughly 700 donors were used in a later genetic analysis, which treated that subset as a discovery cohort. To decide whether each TCR beta V gene segment behaved as functional or pseudogenic, an earlier analysis of some 570 of the donors relied on high-throughput TCR beta sequencing. An early release covering roughly 640 HLA-typed donors comprised approximately 300 gigabases of sequencing data and roughly 86 million unique TCR sequences. Class I and class II HLA loci were covered by the typing at four-digit resolution. The study aimed to test whether cataloging public T cell receptors could reveal signatures of past pathogen exposure. Because of strong linkage in the cohort, roughly five DR-DQ haplotypes were treated as single units for association and clustering. Rather than drawing on any new phenotypic data, the later analysis identified candidate immune exposures from TCR beta sequences and the way those sequences occurred across donors. Of the approximately 400 genotyped donors, 65% to 90% fell in the genetic ancestry cluster associated with self-reported Caucasian donors. Alongside the repertoire data, information on donor age, sex, ethnicity and CMV serostatus was compiled. All discovery cohort repertoires had been generated using a single sequencing platform. On average, about 240,000 unique TCR beta nucleotide sequences were sequenced per donor among some 420 genotyped donors of the cohort, with roughly 18% of those sequences being non-productive. The number of typed donors differed by locus: about 620-640 for A, B, C, DRB1 and DQB1; 522 for DQA1; 606 for DPA1; and 450 to 480 for DPB1. A separate validation cohort of 100 to 150 different subjects was used in addition to the roughly 620-subject first cohort.

The cohort consisted of approximately 670 healthy bone marrow donors. Cohort members were all nominally healthy when sampled, although unrecorded immune exposures were likely present. The donor was CMV seronegative and was included in the group of over 300 seronegative cohort members. Every donor gave a peripheral blood sample, and the peripheral blood mononuclear cells from that sample were used for TCR beta sequencing. The Qiagen DNeasy Blood Extraction Kit was used to extract genomic DNA from the blood cell samples. V has 6 bases trimmed and J has 1 base trimmed; junction bases matching no gene number 18. From the cysteine up to the phenylalanine, the CDR3 has a length of 19 residues. Only CDR3 DNA is held: 57 bases, read in frame from base 1. The germline V gene encodes CDR1 SGHRS and CDR2 YFSETQ. Library preparation employed the immunoSEQ multiplex PCR assay. The multiplex PCR relied on a mix of 60 forward primers for TCR Vbeta segments and 13 reverse primers for TCR Jbeta segments. The CDR3 region of rearranged TCR beta genes was amplified from genomic DNA with a multiplex PCR assay. The amplified TCR beta libraries were sequenced on the Illumina HiSeq System as 87-base-pair reads. As for how the authors treated the data: A later analysis counted about 80 million unique TCR beta chains across the 666 repertoires, and some 11 million of these chains were shared by at least two donors. Raw reads were error-corrected and collapsed into unique sequences by a nearest-neighbor algorithm in which closely related sequences were merged to remove PCR and sequencing errors. To assign V, D and J gene segments, CDR3 sequences were aligned to IMGT reference sequences. Each retained sequence needed at least a six-nucleotide match to both a V gene segment and a J gene segment. A rearrangement was called productive if the CDR3 had no stop codons and remained in frame with V and J, and every other rearrangement was called non-productive. CDR3 was defined according to IMGT convention as the region running from the second conserved V-encoded cysteine to the conserved J-encoded phenylalanine. The earlier analysis of about 570 of the donors excluded any sequence lacking an unambiguous match to a single V gene segment. In an earlier analysis of a few hundred of the donors, a V segment was called functional when productive rearrangements were above 56.7%, and segregating when the standard deviation between donors exceeded 5%. A statistical classification framework was developed to diagnose cytomegalovirus status using the catalog of TCR beta chain sequences. In a later analysis, TCR nucleotide sequences were compared against IMGT/GENE-DB human TR gene sequences so that V and J genes could be assigned. Using the TCRdist pipeline, a later analysis assigned CDR3 sequences along with most-parsimonious VDJ recombination scenarios. In a later analysis, every TCR beta chain was defined by the combination of its CDR3 amino acid sequence and its V-gene family, and reads without a unique V-gene family were dropped. In a later analysis, around 650 highly shared, low-generation-probability nucleotide sequences were removed to address suspected cross-contamination and a sequencing artifact. For each public chain, a later analysis derived a clonal expansion index from normalized ranks of inferred template counts within each repertoire. In a later analysis, generation probabilities were computed using a VDJ recombination model fitted to out-of-frame rearrangements, and the results were checked against IGoR. In a later analysis, TCR-TCR, TCR-HLA and TCR-CMV co-occurrence was scored with hypergeometric tests, and a repertoire-size bias correction was applied to TCR pairs. False discovery rates were estimated in a later analysis by permuting HLA or CMV assignments 20 times. In a later analysis, co-occurring TCRs were grouped with DBSCAN, and TCRdist sequence similarity was added when clustering was performed within HLA-allele-positive subsets. For co-occurrence clustering, repertoires with fewer than 30,000 or more than 120,000 public chains were excluded, along with four or five repertoires with anomalous nucleotide sharing. The table was pulled from immuneACCESS by TCRdb, which kept in-frame rearrangements only. Such tables lose some clones; where checked, under half of the loss comes from unresolved V genes, and the rest has no known cause. V and J calls and clone size are given by that table; D and trimming were obtained from the DNA. This sample comprises about 110,000 clones, more than 60% of them detected only once. Around 4.2% of the sample lies in the top ten.

The investigation overall reported the following: In a later analysis, HLA-associated TCR beta chains were found to be more clonally expanded and to have lower generation probabilities than equally common non-associated chains. In a later analysis, TCR association rates were found to vary across HLA loci, with the most associated TCRs seen for DRB1 alleles and the fewest for HLA-C alleles. According to a later analysis, most CMV-associated TCR beta chains appeared to be HLA-restricted, and the HLA associations seemed to be driven largely by CMV exposure. The study listed over 150 TCR beta chains as associated with cytomegalovirus. Because the 87-base-pair reads could not distinguish some IMGT-functional V segments, including TRBV6-2 and TRBV6-3, those segments were excluded. The cohort was sequenced for TCR beta chains only, and without alpha or paired-chain data the features that could be detected were limited. It was suggested by the authors that the approach could potentially be generalized to other disease states and immunological phenotypes. According to a later genetic analysis, donors in an Asian-associated ancestry cluster had fewer N-insertions in productive TCRs than the roughly 670-donor mean. An association between a missense DCLRE1C variant and V-gene and J-gene trimming of TCR beta chains was found in a later genetic analysis and replicated in an independent cohort. Because some donors lacked HLA typing at each locus, the association tests relied only on the typed subset. A further reported finding was that TCR beta sequences accurately predicted the HLA-A and HLA-B alleles for most subjects in the first cohort. Some 15 rarely observed V segments, including chromosome 9 orphons, were excluded from the earlier analysis of several hundred of the donors because counts were too low. Assigning TCR associations to individual alleles was difficult when HLA alleles, especially DR and DQ, strongly co-occurred. At a false discovery rate of 0.05, a later analysis linked roughly 17,000 TCR beta sequences to specific HLA alleles. Linkage disequilibrium might explain the correlated functional status among segregating V segments, but an unknown experimental factor could not be excluded. A group of highly shared sequence variants was considered likely to be a technical artifact of the sequencing pipeline. CMV serostatus was the only immune exposure information available for the cohort. Sequencing depth was assumed to be roughly uniform across donors in the presence/absence analyses, though that assumption may not hold. According to a later analysis, parvovirus B19, influenza, CMV and Epstein-Barr virus appeared linked to several top co-occurrence clusters. The classifier was reported to diagnose cytomegalovirus status with high specificity and sensitivity in both the original cohort and the validation cohort. Broadly in line with IMGT annotations, most TCR beta V segments showed up in productive rearrangements about 87% or about 30% of the time in an earlier analysis of around 600 of the donors. Across donors, most TCR sequences were observed very rarely, whereas some public TCRs were present in many individuals. A few of the identified cytomegalovirus-associated TCR beta chains were confirmed in vitro to be specific for cytomegalovirus antigens.

The chain is encoded by TRBV5-1 joined to TRBJ2-3; 9 middle bases align to TRBD1. Sequenced: PBMCs. The source of this sequence is a woman aged 40 to 50 in good health and CMV-seronegative. The bases read TGCGCCAGCACCTCATCTGGGGGGACAGGGCAAGCGGGCACAGATACGCAGTATTTT. Its product reads: CASTSSGGTGQAGTDTQYF. Where the CDR3 stops, the reference TRBV5-1 and TRBJ2-3 genes take over; the full variable domain is KAGVTQTPRYLIKTRGQQVTLSCSPISGHRSVSWYQQTPGQGLQFLFEYFSETQRNKGNFPGRFSGRQFSNSRSEMNVSTLELGDSALYLCASTSSGGTGQAGTDTQYFGPGTRLTVL.